These T cell receptor beta chains were read from a single sample in a study of metastatic and nonmetastatic thyroid tumors. TCRdb re-called clones from the PCR reads using MiXCR. The profile covers about 13,000 clones, with about 30% appearing a single time and roughly 13% taken by the ten largest. The material sequenced was tumor tissue. The receptors were sampled from a male donor with papillary thyroid cancer or a benign thyroid nodule (not recorded which). Some clones in this sample may be carry-over from other donors' samples. Both conserved end residues are part of each CDR3. D genes are given only for firm matches. Not all rows give a size; the values are once, few, many and, for expanded clones, a class.

clone_size: few
j_call: TRBJ2-2
d_call: TRBD1
v_call: TRBV27
cdr3_aa: CASSHTGGANTGELFF
cdr3_nt: TGTGCCAGCAGCCATACAGGGGGCGCGAACACCGGGGAGCTGTTTTTT

clone_size: .
j_call: TRBJ2-1
d_call: .
v_call: TRBV18
cdr3_aa: CASSRSYNEQFF
cdr3_nt: TGTGCCAGCTCACGGAGTTACAATGAGCAGTTCTTC

clone_size: few
j_call: TRBJ2-2
d_call: TRBD2
v_call: TRBV28
cdr3_aa: CASSLGTSRNTGELFF
cdr3_nt: TGTGCCAGCAGTTTAGGGACTAGCAGGAACACCGGGGAGCTGTTTTTT

clone_size: few
j_call: TRBJ2-1
d_call: .
v_call: TRBV6-2/TRBV6-3
cdr3_aa: CASRGNRGGTYNGQFF
cdr3_nt: TGTGCCAGCAGAGGCAACAGGGGAGGAACCTACAATGGGCAGTTCTTC

clone_size: few
j_call: TRBJ2-2
d_call: .
v_call: TRBV12-3/TRBV12-4
cdr3_aa: CASSLVPNTGELFF
cdr3_nt: TGTGCCAGCAGCTTAGTCCCGAACACCGGGGAGCTGTTTTTT

clone_size: medium-sized
j_call: TRBJ2-3
d_call: .
v_call: TRBV20-1
cdr3_aa: CSAQTQSGSDTQYF
cdr3_nt: TGCAGTGCTCAGACCCAGTCAGGGTCAGATACGCAGTATTTT

clone_size: .
j_call: TRBJ2-7
d_call: .
v_call: TRBV30
cdr3_aa: CAWGNPVLKYF
cdr3_nt: TGTGCCTGGGGTAACCCGGTCTTAAAGTACTTC

clone_size: many
j_call: TRBJ1-6
d_call: TRBD1
v_call: TRBV2
cdr3_aa: CASSGTTGSNSPLHF
cdr3_nt: TGTGCCAGCAGCGGCACGACAGGGAGCAATTCACCCCTCCACTTT

clone_size: .
j_call: TRBJ2-7
d_call: .
v_call: TRBV5-5
cdr3_aa: CASSNEGLKQYF
cdr3_nt: TGTGCCAGCAGCAACGAGGGGCTAAAGCAGTACTTC

clone_size: many
j_call: TRBJ2-7
d_call: .
v_call: TRBV6-2/TRBV6-3
cdr3_aa: CASRTDRILRSYEQYF
cdr3_nt: TGTGCCAGCAGAACCGACAGGATCCTACGGTCCTACGAGCAGTACTTC

clone_size: medium-sized
j_call: TRBJ1-4
d_call: TRBD1
v_call: TRBV5-1
cdr3_aa: CASSTGDRDLEKLFF
cdr3_nt: TGCGCCAGCAGCACCGGTGACAGGGACCTGGAAAAACTGTTTTTT

clone_size: once
j_call: TRBJ1-4
d_call: TRBD1
v_call: TRBV20-1
cdr3_aa: CSALSDRDGYSEKLFF
cdr3_nt: TGCAGTGCTCTATCCGACAGGGATGGGTATAGTGAAAAACTGTTTTTT

clone_size: .
j_call: TRBJ1-3
d_call: .
v_call: TRBV11-2
cdr3_aa: CASSLLSSGNTIYF
cdr3_nt: TGTGCCAGCAGCCTTCTCAGCTCTGGAAACACCATATATTTT

clone_size: .
j_call: TRBJ2-7
d_call: TRBD1
v_call: TRBV14
cdr3_aa: CASSLILGQWAYEQYF
cdr3_nt: TGTGCCAGCAGTCTAATATTGGGACAGTGGGCCTACGAGCAGTACTTC

clone_size: .
j_call: TRBJ2-7
d_call: TRBD2
v_call: TRBV14
cdr3_aa: CASSQDWGLAGPSPYEQYF
cdr3_nt: TGTGCCAGCAGCCAAGATTGGGGACTAGCGGGACCGAGTCCCTACGAGCAGTACTTC

clone_size: .
j_call: TRBJ2-3
d_call: TRBD2
v_call: TRBV6-1
cdr3_aa: CASSESSGGADTQYF
cdr3_nt: TGTGCCAGCAGTGAGTCTAGCGGGGGGGCGGATACGCAGTATTTT

clone_size: .
j_call: TRBJ1-1
d_call: .
v_call: TRBV20-1
cdr3_aa: CSARDSGANTEAFF
cdr3_nt: TGCAGTGCTAGAGATTCCGGCGCGAACACTGAAGCTTTCTTT

clone_size: .
j_call: TRBJ2-7
d_call: TRBD2
v_call: TRBV7-9
cdr3_aa: CASSLTSGMDEQYF
cdr3_nt: TGTGCCAGCAGCTTGACTAGCGGGATGGACGAGCAGTACTTC

clone_size: .
j_call: TRBJ2-7
d_call: .
v_call: TRBV6-5
cdr3_aa: CASSYSTTGRVTYEQYF
cdr3_nt: TGTGCCAGCAGTTACTCCACGACAGGCCGAGTCACCTACGAGCAGTACTTC

clone_size: few
j_call: TRBJ1-2
d_call: .
v_call: TRBV30
cdr3_aa: CAWAPSGRYYGYTF
cdr3_nt: TGTGCCTGGGCCCCATCCGGACGGTACTATGGCTACACCTTC

clone_size: few
j_call: TRBJ2-7
d_call: TRBD2
v_call: TRBV28
cdr3_aa: CASSLTGLAGVYEQYF
cdr3_nt: TGTGCCAGCAGTTTAACGGGACTAGCGGGAGTCTACGAGCAGTACTTC

clone_size: .
j_call: TRBJ1-4
d_call: .
v_call: TRBV5-6
cdr3_aa: CASSRQPNEKLFF
cdr3_nt: TGTGCCAGCAGCAGGCAGCCTAATGAAAAACTGTTTTTT

clone_size: .
j_call: TRBJ2-5
d_call: .
v_call: TRBV11-2
cdr3_aa: CASSLVGGPETQYF
cdr3_nt: TGTGCCAGCAGCTTAGTGGGAGGCCCGGAGACCCAGTACTTC

clone_size: .
j_call: TRBJ1-2
d_call: TRBD1
v_call: TRBV19
cdr3_aa: CASSNGGGGAYDYTF
cdr3_nt: TGTGCCAGTAGTAATGGAGGAGGGGGCGCCTATGACTACACCTTC

clone_size: few
j_call: TRBJ2-1
d_call: TRBD2
v_call: TRBV10-2
cdr3_aa: CASSASGASYNEQFF
cdr3_nt: TGCGCCAGCAGTGCCAGCGGGGCCTCCTACAATGAGCAGTTCTTC

clone_size: .
j_call: TRBJ2-7
d_call: .
v_call: TRBV28
cdr3_aa: CASSLGRGYEQYF
cdr3_nt: TGTGCCAGCAGTTTAGGCAGGGGCTACGAGCAGTACTTC

clone_size: .
j_call: TRBJ2-5
d_call: TRBD2
v_call: TRBV7-8
cdr3_aa: CASSPSGARQETQYF
cdr3_nt: TGTGCCAGCAGTCCTAGCGGGGCCCGACAAGAGACCCAGTACTTC

clone_size: medium-sized
j_call: TRBJ2-3
d_call: .
v_call: TRBV28
cdr3_aa: CASSLGVTDTQYF
cdr3_nt: TGTGCCAGCAGCCTCGGGGTCACAGATACGCAGTATTTT

clone_size: few
j_call: TRBJ2-2
d_call: TRBD1
v_call: TRBV6-1
cdr3_aa: CASRPGQGMTGELFF
cdr3_nt: TGTGCCAGCAGGCCTGGACAGGGGATGACCGGGGAGCTGTTTTTT

clone_size: medium-sized
j_call: TRBJ2-1
d_call: TRBD1
v_call: TRBV6-1
cdr3_aa: CASSALGQGFEEQFF
cdr3_nt: TGTGCCAGCAGTGCATTGGGACAGGGATTTGAAGAGCAGTTCTTC

clone_size: .
j_call: TRBJ1-6
d_call: .
v_call: TRBV7-9
cdr3_aa: CASSLATTVNSPLHF
cdr3_nt: TGTGCCAGCAGCTTAGCGACCACGGTTAATTCACCCCTCCACTTT